This is a list of T cell receptor beta chains from one sample in a study of blood T cell repertoires in COVID-19. Some clones are missing from TCRdb's copy, which holds only in-frame ones; the method was immunoSEQ multiplex PCR. The sample contains 300,000 or so clones, approximately 84% of which appear only once. Specimen: PBMCs or T cells enriched from blood (not recorded which). The receptors originated from a woman aged 25 to 39 who had recovered from COVID-19. The CDR3 runs from the conserved cysteine through the conserved F or W. Each record gives: D gene, V gene, clone size, J gene, CDR3 DNA, CDR3 protein. The D gene is left open where the match is weak. Clone size is shown for a subset of rows, as once, few, many or a class of expanded clone.

D gene: TRBD1; V gene: TRBV3-1/TRBV3-2; clone size: -; J gene: TRBJ2-6; CDR3 DNA: TGTGCCAGCAGCCCAGGGACAGGGCGATTCAACTCTGGGGCCAACGTCCTGACTTTC; CDR3 protein: CASSPGTGRFNSGANVLTF
D gene: -; V gene: TRBV18; clone size: -; J gene: TRBJ2-1; CDR3 DNA: TGTGCCAGCTCACCTCCTAGCATGGGGAACAATGAGCAGTTCTTC; CDR3 protein: CASSPPSMGNNEQFF
D gene: TRBD1; V gene: TRBV27; clone size: -; J gene: TRBJ2-2; CDR3 DNA: TGTGCCAGCAGACCCGGGACAGGGAGCACCGGGGAGCTGTTTTTT; CDR3 protein: CASRPGTGSTGELFF
D gene: -; V gene: TRBV24-1; clone size: once; J gene: TRBJ2-5; CDR3 DNA: TGTGCCACCAGTGATCCCCTAGCGCCTACTCAAGAGACCCAGTACTTC; CDR3 protein: CATSDPLAPTQETQYF
D gene: TRBD1; V gene: TRBV5-1; clone size: once; J gene: TRBJ2-3; CDR3 DNA: TGCGCCAGCAGCAATGGACAGGGGGCGTATACAGATACGCAGTATTTT; CDR3 protein: CASSNGQGAYTDTQYF
D gene: -; V gene: TRBV24-1; clone size: -; J gene: TRBJ2-7; CDR3 DNA: TGTGCCACCAGTGACGGGGGGCTCCCCTACGAGCAGTACTTC; CDR3 protein: CATSDGGLPYEQYF
D gene: -; V gene: TRBV6-5; clone size: -; J gene: TRBJ2-2; CDR3 DNA: TGTGCCAGCAGTTACGGGAGACAACGACACCCCGGGGAGCTGTTTTTT; CDR3 protein: CASSYGRQRHPGELFF
D gene: TRBD1; V gene: TRBV4-1; clone size: once; J gene: TRBJ1-6; CDR3 DNA: TGCGCCAGCAGCCAGCACCCCGGGACAGGGGATTCACCCCTCCACTTT; CDR3 protein: CASSQHPGTGDSPLHF
D gene: TRBD1; V gene: TRBV30; clone size: -; J gene: TRBJ1-1; CDR3 DNA: TGTGCCTGGAACAGGGGGCCGGGCACTGAAGCTTTCTTT; CDR3 protein: CAWNRGPGTEAFF
D gene: TRBD2; V gene: TRBV19; clone size: -; J gene: TRBJ2-3; CDR3 DNA: TGTGCCAGTAGTTCCCGGACTAGCGGGGTTCCAGATACGCAGTATTTT; CDR3 protein: CASSSRTSGVPDTQYF
D gene: -; V gene: TRBV18; clone size: -; J gene: TRBJ1-2; CDR3 DNA: TGTGCCAGCTCACCTCCGCAGGGATTAGGCTACACCTTC; CDR3 protein: CASSPPQGLGYTF